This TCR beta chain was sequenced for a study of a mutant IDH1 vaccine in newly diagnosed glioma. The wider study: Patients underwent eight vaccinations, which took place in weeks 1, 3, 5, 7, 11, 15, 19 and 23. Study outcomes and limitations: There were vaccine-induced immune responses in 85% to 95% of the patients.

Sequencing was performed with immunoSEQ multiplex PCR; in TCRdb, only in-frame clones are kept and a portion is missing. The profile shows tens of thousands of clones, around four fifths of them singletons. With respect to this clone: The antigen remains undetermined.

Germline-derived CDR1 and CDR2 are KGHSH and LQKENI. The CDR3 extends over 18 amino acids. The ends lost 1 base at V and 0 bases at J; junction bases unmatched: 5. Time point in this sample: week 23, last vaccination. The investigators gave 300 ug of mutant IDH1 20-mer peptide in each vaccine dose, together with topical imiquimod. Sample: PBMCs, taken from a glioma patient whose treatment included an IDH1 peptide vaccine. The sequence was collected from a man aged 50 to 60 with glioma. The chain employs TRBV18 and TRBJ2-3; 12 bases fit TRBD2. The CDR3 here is CASSPLRTSGESTDTQYF. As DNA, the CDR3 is TGTGCCAGCTCACCACTAAGGACTAGCGGGGAAAGCACAGATACGCAGTATTTT.